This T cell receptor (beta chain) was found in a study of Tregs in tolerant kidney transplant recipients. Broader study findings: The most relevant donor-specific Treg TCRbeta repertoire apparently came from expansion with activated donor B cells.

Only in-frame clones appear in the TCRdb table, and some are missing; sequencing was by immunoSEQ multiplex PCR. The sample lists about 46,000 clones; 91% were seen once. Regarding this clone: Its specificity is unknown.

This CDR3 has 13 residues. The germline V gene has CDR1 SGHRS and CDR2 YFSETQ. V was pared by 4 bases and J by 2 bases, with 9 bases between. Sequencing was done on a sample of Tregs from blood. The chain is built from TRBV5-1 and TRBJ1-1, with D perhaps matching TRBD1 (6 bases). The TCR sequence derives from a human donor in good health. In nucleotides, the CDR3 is TGCGCCAGCAGCACAGGGATCAACACTGAAGCTTTCTTT. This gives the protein CASSTGINTEAFF.